Following are 23 T cell receptor beta chains from one sample sequenced in a study of blood T cell repertoires in COVID-19. Clones were read by immunoSEQ multiplex PCR, and TCRdb kept only the in-frame ones, dropping some. The sample has roughly 230,000 clones; approximately 89% are singletons. Sequenced material: peripheral blood. The receptors here all came from a woman between 35 and 50 years old who had recovered from COVID-19.

The rearrangement links TRBV11-3 to TRBJ2-3; 7 nucleotides align to TRBD1. V dropped 6 bases and J dropped 10; count of bases not matched to a gene: 7. The V gene's germline CDR1 is SGHNT and CDR2 YENEEA. This CDR3 comprises 12 residues. In DNA, the CDR3 is TGTGCCAGCAGTTTTGGGGACAGAGCGCAGTATTTT. The encoded protein is CASSFGDRAQYF.

This rearrangement joins TRBV5-1 to TRBJ1-3, with TRBD1 as a possible D gene (5 bases). The CDR3 has 15 residues. Germline V gene lookup returns CDR1 SGHRS and CDR2 YFSETQ. V gave up 0 bases and J gave up 3 bases, with 10 bases separating them. The CDR3, as DNA: TGCGCCAGCAGCTTGGACGGGGGTTATGGAAACACCATATATTTT. Protein sequence: CASSLDGGYGNTIYF. Complete variable domain (other parts from reference TRBV5-1 and TRBJ1-3): KAGVTQTPRYLIKTRGQQVTLSCSPISGHRSVSWYQQTPGQGLQFLFEYFSETQRNKGNFPGRFSGRQFSNSRSEMNVSTLELGDSALYLCASSLDGGYGNTIYFGEGSWLTVV.

V is TRBV5-1 and J is TRBJ1-1, with D unresolved. The CDR3 extends over 14 amino acids. The V end was cut by 7 bases, the J end by 1 base, with 14 bases between. Per the germline V gene, CDR1 is SGHRS and CDR2 is YFSETQ. CDR3 sequence: CASGRERRNTEAFF. The CDR3 DNA reads as TGCGCCAGCGGTAGGGAGCGGAGGAACACTGAAGCTTTCTTT.

The chain joins TRBV6-6 to TRBJ2-3; 11 nucleotides line up with TRBD2. V lost 6 bases to trimming and J lost 1 base; unmatched junction nucleotides: 3. The length of the CDR3 is 15 residues. The germline V gene encodes CDR1 MNHNY and CDR2 SVGAGI (reference sequence). The CDR3, as DNA: TGTGCCAGCAGCACGGGACTAGCGGGCACAGATACGCAGTATTTT. Translated, it gives CASSTGLAGTDTQYF.

The rearrangement uses TRBV3-1 (or the pseudogene TRBV3-2) and TRBJ2-7; TRBD2 matches 9 bases. The CDR3 totals 15 residues. The J segment lost 2 bases and the V segment lost 4 bases, leaving 6 bases of the junction unmatched. Germline CDR1 LGHDT, CDR2 YNNKEL (reference sequence). CDR3 protein: CASSRSSGGTYEQYF. The CDR3 region has the DNA TGTGCCAGCAGCCGATCCAGCGGGGGGACCTACGAGCAGTACTTC.

A note on this clone: Additional DNA sequences in this sample encode the identical CDR3. The chain joins TRBV15 to TRBJ2-5; no reliable D call. The germline gives CDR1 LNHNV, CDR2 YYDKDF (reference sequence). CDR3 length equals 13 residues. Trimming took off 0 bases at V and 4 bases at J, with 6 bases between the two ends. The CDR3 coding sequence is TGTGCCACCAGCAGAGATCTATCAGAGACCCAGTACTTC. This sequence encodes CATSRDLSETQYF. The entire variable domain, with the rest obtained from reference TRBV15 and TRBJ2-5, is as follows: DAMVIQNPRYQVTQFGKPVTLSCSQTLNHNVMYWYQQKSSQAPKLLFHYYDKDFNNEADTPDNFQSRRPNTSFCFLDIRSPGLGDTAMYLCATSRDLSETQYFGPGTRLLVL.

The rearrangement links TRBV11-2 to TRBJ2-2; 8 positions agree with TRBD2. The junction had 6 bases not matched to a gene; V was cut back by 5 bases and J by 7 bases. Germline CDR1 and CDR2: SGHAT and FQNNGV. The CDR3 runs 14 residues. The CDR3 coding sequence is TGTGCCAGCAGCAAGCGGGAGTCCATCGGGGAGCTGTTTTTT. It specifies CASSKRESIGELFF. Supplemented by reference TRBV11-2 and TRBJ2-2, the full variable domain reads EAGVAQSPRYKIIEKRQSVAFWCNPISGHATLYWYQQILGQGPKLLIQFQNNGVVDDSQLPKDRFSAERLKGVDSTLKIQPAKLEDSAVYLCASSKRESIGELFFGEGSRLTVL.

This clone was observed a single time. The chain recombines TRBV5-4 with TRBJ2-2; D is unclear. Germline lookup yields CDR1 SGHNT and CDR2 YYREEE (reference sequence). There are 15 residues in the CDR3. Between the trimmed V and J ends, which lost 3 bases and 2 bases, there was a span of 11 bases. CDR3 residues: CASSSTTVNTGELFF. The CDR3 nucleotides read TGTGCCAGCAGCTCGACGACTGTAAACACCGGGGAGCTGTTTTTT.

The chain is built from TRBV5-4 and TRBJ2-2; D not resolved. The CDR3 loop spans 11 amino acids. In germline, CDR1 is SGHNT, CDR2 YYREEE (reference sequence). V was shortened by 2 bases and J by 7 bases, with 3 bases between the two germline ends. The CDR3 region is CASSFYGELFF. In DNA form, the CDR3 reads TGTGCCAGCAGCTTTTACGGGGAGCTGTTTTTT. The whole variable domain, remainder taken from reference TRBV5-4 and TRBJ2-2, is ETGVTQSPTHLIKTRGQQVTLRCSSQSGHNTVSWYQQALGQGPQFIFQYYREEENGRGNFPPRFSGLQFPNYSSELNVNALELDDSALYLCASSFYGELFFGEGSRLTVL.

The chain employs TRBV3-1 (or the pseudogene TRBV3-2) and TRBJ2-1; D is ambiguous. The CDR3 is made up of 19 amino acids. Trimming removed 2 bases at V and 0 bases at J, with 20 bases between. Germline loops: CDR1 LGHDT, CDR2 YNNKEL (reference sequence). CDR3 sequence (DNA): TGTGCCAGCAGCCAACTTGACTTACTAACATCTTACTCCTACAATGAGCAGTTCTTC. This sequence encodes CASSQLDLLTSYSYNEQFF.

The V gene is TRBV11-2, the J gene TRBJ2-1; TRBD2 agrees at 12 bases. V gave up 1 base and J gave up 4 bases; unmatched junction bases: 5. The CDR3 has 17 amino acids. Germline V gene sequence: CDR1 SGHAT, CDR2 FQNNGV. The CDR3 loop is CASSLGPGTSGYNEQFF. CDR3 DNA sequence: TGTGCCAGCAGCTTAGGCCCCGGGACTAGCGGGTACAATGAGCAGTTCTTC.

V is TRBV5-4 and J is TRBJ2-5, with D uncertain. The CDR3 runs to 13 residues. The germline V and J ends were trimmed by 2 bases and 2 bases, with 7 bases remaining between them. Germline lookup yields CDR1 SGHNT and CDR2 YYREEE (reference sequence). CDR3 coding DNA: TGTGCCAGCAGCTTTTCTAAACAAGAGACCCAGTACTTC. Amino acid sequence: CASSFSKQETQYF. Looking up the rest from reference TRBV5-4 and TRBJ2-5 gives the full variable domain: ETGVTQSPTHLIKTRGQQVTLRCSSQSGHNTVSWYQQALGQGPQFIFQYYREEENGRGNFPPRFSGLQFPNYSSELNVNALELDDSALYLCASSFSKQETQYFGPGTRLLVL.

This clone was observed once. The V call is TRBV7-9, the J call TRBJ1-1, with D possibly TRBD1 on 5 matching bases. Germline assignment: CDR1 SEHNR and CDR2 FQNEAQ (reference sequence). V gave up 5 bases and J gave up 5 bases, with 15 bases separating them. This CDR3 has 14 residues. CDR3 sequence: CASSVTLGGTEAFF. Written as DNA, the CDR3 is TGTGCCAGCAGCGTGACGCTCGGGGGGACTGAAGCTTTCTTT.

The gene calls are TRBV30 and TRBJ1-6; D might be TRBD1 (6 bases). Germline CDR1 is GTSNPN and CDR2 is SVGIG (reference sequence). V gave up 6 bases and J gave up 6 bases, with 15 bases separating them. The CDR3 loop spans 14 amino acids. CDR3 in amino acids: CACHPGHANSPLHF. The CDR3 coding sequence is TGTGCCTGTCATCCGGGACATGCTAATTCACCCCTCCACTTT.

The chain uses TRBV7-2 and TRBJ2-6, with 10 bases lining up with TRBD1. V trimming: 5 bases; J trimming: 2 bases; junction bases outside the gene matches: 12. The CDR3 totals 19 residues. CDR1 and CDR2 from the germline V gene are SGHTA and FQGNSA. For the CDR3, the DNA is TGTGCCAGCAGCCCCAGGAGACAGGGGGCGCCCGCTGGGGCCAACGTCCTGACTTTC. It specifies CASSPRRQGAPAGANVLTF.

The gene calls are TRBV9 and TRBJ1-4; D possibly corresponds to TRBD1 (5 bases). The germline gives CDR1 SGDLS, CDR2 YYNGEE. Deletions cut 0 bases from V and 6 bases from J, with 12 bases between. The CDR3 consists of 15 residues. In DNA form, the CDR3 reads TGTGCCAGCAGCGTAGGCGGGGCGGGGGATGAAAAACTGTTTTTT. It encodes CASSVGGAGDEKLFF.

V and J are TRBV11-3 and TRBJ2-1; 8 bases agree with TRBD2. The germline V gene has CDR1 SGHNT and CDR2 YENEEA. With 5 bases clipped from V and 6 bases from J, the junction kept 3 bases outside the gene matches. This CDR3 has 13 amino acids. The CDR3 loop reads CASSGGTSNEQFF. The CDR3 DNA is TGTGCCAGCAGCGGGGGGACTAGCAATGAGCAGTTCTTC.

V and J are TRBV10-3 and TRBJ2-7; the match to TRBD2 covers 13 bases. The J segment lost 3 bases and the V segment lost 4 bases, leaving 3 bases of the junction unmatched. Per the germline V gene, CDR1 is ENHRY and CDR2 is SYGVKD. The CDR3 consists of 15 residues. CDR3 nucleotide sequence: TGTGCCATCAGTGCCGGACTAGCGGGAGTCTACGAGCAGTACGTC. It yields the protein CAISAGLAGVYEQYV.

The V call is TRBV10-3, the J call TRBJ2-7; 8 nucleotides agree with TRBD1. Germline V gene sequence: CDR1 ENHRY, CDR2 SYGVKD. The junction had 13 bases not matched to a gene; V was cut back by 7 bases and J by 5 bases. There are 15 residues in the CDR3. Written as DNA, the CDR3 is TGTGCCATCACCTTCGGACAGGGCGAGGTTAACGAGCAGTACTTC. This translates into CAITFGQGEVNEQYF.

This chain connects TRBV2 to TRBJ1-3; no reliable D call. The germline V gene encodes CDR1 SNHLY and CDR2 FYNNEI. This CDR3 region has 17 residues. V lost 3 bases to trimming and J lost 0 bases, with 15 bases between them. CDR3 in amino acids: CASSDPHGLNSGNTIYF. The CDR3 DNA follows: TGTGCCAGCAGTGATCCCCACGGACTGAACTCTGGAAACACCATATATTTT.

This chain links TRBV3-1 (or the pseudogene TRBV3-2) with TRBJ2-1; 10 nucleotides align to TRBD2. J was trimmed by 8 bases and V by 2 bases; bases with no gene match: 6. CDR1 is LGHDT and CDR2 is YNNKEL in the germline V gene (reference sequence). The CDR3 spans 15 residues. The CDR3: CASSQQLAGQYEQFF. In DNA, the CDR3 is TGTGCCAGCAGCCAACAACTAGCGGGACAGTATGAGCAGTTCTTC.

The V call is TRBV4-2, the J call TRBJ1-6; TRBD1 might be the D (6 bases). The CDR3 has 16 residues. V was shortened by 1 base and J by 7 bases, with 14 bases between the two germline ends. Germline CDR1 and CDR2: LGHNA and YNFKEQ. The CDR3 sequence is CASSQVPQGGNSPLHF. In nucleotides, the CDR3 is TGTGCCAGCAGCCAAGTCCCACAGGGTGGGAATTCACCCCTCCACTTT.

The chain uses TRBV2 and TRBJ2-7; D unresolved. Trimming took 6 bases from V and 0 from J, leaving 6 bases between them. The germline V gene has CDR1 SNHLY and CDR2 FYNNEI. This CDR3 is 12 amino acids long. CDR3 nucleotide sequence: TGTGCCAGCAGCCCGAGCTCCTACGAGCAGTACTTC. Translating it yields CASSPSSYEQYF. Filled out from reference TRBV2 and TRBJ2-7, the complete variable domain reads EPEVTQTPSHQVTQMGQEVILRCVPISNHLYFYWYRQILGQKVEFLVSFYNNEISEKSEIFDDQFSVERPDGSNFTLKIRSTKLEDSAMYFCASSPSSYEQYFGPGTRLTVT.